This T cell receptor beta chain was sequenced in a study of T cell responses to AZD1222 COVID-19 vaccine. Profiled with immunoSEQ multiplex PCR; TCRdb holds only in-frame clones, not every one. The data hold roughly 140,000 clones, with 80% to 90% observed a single time. There are 14 residues in the CDR3. Trimming pared 8 bases from V and 7 bases from J, leaving 20 bases between. Germline values: CDR1 LNHDA, CDR2 SQIVND (reference sequence). The source of this sequence is an adult in good health. This chain links TRBV19 with TRBJ1-2; D possibly corresponds to TRBD1 (6 bases). The source material was peripheral blood, sampled on day 0 of AZD1222 vaccination. CDR3 loop: CASLWTGAGVGYTF. In DNA form, the CDR3 reads TGTGCCAGTCTATGGACGGGGGCTGGGGTTGGCTACACCTTC.